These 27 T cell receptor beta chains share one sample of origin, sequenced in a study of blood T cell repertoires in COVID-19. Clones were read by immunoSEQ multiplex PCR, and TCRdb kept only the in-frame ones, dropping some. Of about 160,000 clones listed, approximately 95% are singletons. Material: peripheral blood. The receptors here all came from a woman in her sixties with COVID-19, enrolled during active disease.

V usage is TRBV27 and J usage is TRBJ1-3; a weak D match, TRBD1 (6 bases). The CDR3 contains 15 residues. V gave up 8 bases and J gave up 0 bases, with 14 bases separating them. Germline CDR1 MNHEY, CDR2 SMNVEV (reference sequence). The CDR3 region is CASGRGGSSGNTIYF. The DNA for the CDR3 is TGTGCCAGCGGTCGAGGGGGAAGCTCTGGAAACACCATATATTTT.

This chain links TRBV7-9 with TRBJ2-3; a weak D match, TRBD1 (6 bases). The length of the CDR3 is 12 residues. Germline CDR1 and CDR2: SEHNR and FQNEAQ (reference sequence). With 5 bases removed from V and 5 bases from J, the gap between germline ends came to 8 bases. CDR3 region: CASSRGGDTQYF. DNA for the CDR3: TGTGCCAGCAGCCGAGGGGGAGATACGCAGTATTTT.

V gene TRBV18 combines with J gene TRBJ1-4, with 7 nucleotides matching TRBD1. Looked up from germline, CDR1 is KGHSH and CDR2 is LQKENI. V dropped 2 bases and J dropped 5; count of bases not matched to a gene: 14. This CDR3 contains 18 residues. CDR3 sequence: CASSPRGQMPITNEKLFF. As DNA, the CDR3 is TGTGCCAGCTCACCAAGGGGACAGATGCCTATTACAAATGAAAAACTGTTTTTT.

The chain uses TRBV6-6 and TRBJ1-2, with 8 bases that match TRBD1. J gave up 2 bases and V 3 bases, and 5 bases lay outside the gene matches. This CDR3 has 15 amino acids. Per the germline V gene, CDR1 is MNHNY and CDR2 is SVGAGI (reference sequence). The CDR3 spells CASSYPGTGNYGYTF. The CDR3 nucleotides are TGTGCCAGCAGTTATCCCGGGACAGGAAACTATGGCTACACCTTC.

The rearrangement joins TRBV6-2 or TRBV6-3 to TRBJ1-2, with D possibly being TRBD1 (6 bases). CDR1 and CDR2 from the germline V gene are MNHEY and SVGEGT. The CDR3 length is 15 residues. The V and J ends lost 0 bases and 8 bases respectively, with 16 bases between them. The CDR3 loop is CASSYSQGTLLGYTF. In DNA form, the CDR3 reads TGTGCCAGCAGTTACTCGCAGGGGACCCTGTTGGGCTACACCTTC.

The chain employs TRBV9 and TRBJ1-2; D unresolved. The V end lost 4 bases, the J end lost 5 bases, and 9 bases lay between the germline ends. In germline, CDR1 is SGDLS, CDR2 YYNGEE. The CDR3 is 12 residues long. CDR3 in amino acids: CASSLDSYGYTF. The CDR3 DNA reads TGTGCCAGCAGCCTGGACTCGTATGGCTACACCTTC.

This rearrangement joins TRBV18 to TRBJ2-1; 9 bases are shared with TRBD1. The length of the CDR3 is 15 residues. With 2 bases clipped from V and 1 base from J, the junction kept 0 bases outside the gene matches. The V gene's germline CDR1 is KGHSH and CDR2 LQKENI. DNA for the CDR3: TGTGCCAGCTCACCAGGACAGGGGTCCTACAATGAGCAGTTCTTC. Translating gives CASSPGQGSYNEQFF.

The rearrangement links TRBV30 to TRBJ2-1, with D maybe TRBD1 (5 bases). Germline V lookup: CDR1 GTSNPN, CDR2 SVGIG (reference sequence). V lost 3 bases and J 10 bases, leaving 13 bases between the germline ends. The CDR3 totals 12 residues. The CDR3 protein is CAWSRNRPEQFF. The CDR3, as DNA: TGTGCCTGGAGCCGCAACAGGCCCGAGCAGTTCTTC.

The CDR3 protein is CASSQMAWGQGFYGYTF. The DNA of the CDR3 is TGTGCCAGCAGCCAAATGGCCTGGGGACAGGGCTTCTATGGCTACACCTTC. The chain recombines TRBV3-1 (or the pseudogene TRBV3-2) with TRBJ1-2; 9 nucleotides agree with TRBD1. The junction had 11 bases not matched to a gene; V was cut back by 2 bases and J by 4 bases. Germline lookup yields CDR1 LGHDT and CDR2 YNNKEL (reference sequence). The CDR3 is made up of 17 amino acids.

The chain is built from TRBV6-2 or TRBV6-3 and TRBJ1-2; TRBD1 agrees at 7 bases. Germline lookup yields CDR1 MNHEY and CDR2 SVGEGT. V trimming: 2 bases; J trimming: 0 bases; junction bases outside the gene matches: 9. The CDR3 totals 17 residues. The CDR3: CASSYALPGGSNYGYTF. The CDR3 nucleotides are TGTGCCAGCAGTTACGCGCTCCCAGGGGGGTCTAACTATGGCTACACCTTC.

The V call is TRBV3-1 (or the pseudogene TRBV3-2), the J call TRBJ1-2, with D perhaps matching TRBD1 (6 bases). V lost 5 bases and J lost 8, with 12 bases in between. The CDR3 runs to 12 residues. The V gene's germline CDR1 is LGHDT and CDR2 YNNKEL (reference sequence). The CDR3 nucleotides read TGTGCCAGCAGCATTATCAGGGGAGGCTACACCTTC. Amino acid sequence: CASSIIRGGYTF.

CDR3: CASSERGREKLFF. The CDR3 DNA follows: TGCGCCAGCAGTGAGAGGGGGCGTGAAAAACTGTTTTTT. V and J are TRBV10-2 and TRBJ1-4, with 7 bases fitting TRBD1. The CDR3 contains 13 residues. Per germline, CDR1 WSHSY and CDR2 SAAADI. The trim removed 2 bases at V and 7 bases at J, leaving 1 base unmatched.

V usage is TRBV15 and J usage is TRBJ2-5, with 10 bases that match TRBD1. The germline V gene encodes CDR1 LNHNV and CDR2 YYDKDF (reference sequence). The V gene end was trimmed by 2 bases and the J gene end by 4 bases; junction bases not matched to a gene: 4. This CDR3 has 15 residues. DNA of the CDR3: TGTGCCACCAGCAGAATAAGACAGGGGGCAGAGACCCAGTACTTC. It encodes CATSRIRQGAETQYF. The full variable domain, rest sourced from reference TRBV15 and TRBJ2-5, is DAMVIQNPRYQVTQFGKPVTLSCSQTLNHNVMYWYQQKSSQAPKLLFHYYDKDFNNEADTPDNFQSRRPNTSFCFLDIRSPGLGDTAMYLCATSRIRQGAETQYFGPGTRLLVL.

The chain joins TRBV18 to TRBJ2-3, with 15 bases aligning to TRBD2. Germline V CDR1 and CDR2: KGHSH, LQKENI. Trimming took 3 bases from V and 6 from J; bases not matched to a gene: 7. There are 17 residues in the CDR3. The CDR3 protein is CASSPGLAGGLSDTQYF. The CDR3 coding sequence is TGTGCCAGCTCACCGGGACTAGCGGGGGGTCTAAGTGATACGCAGTATTTT.

The CDR3 bases are TGTGCCAGCAGCTTAACGGTCACAGGGGGTCAGCCCCAGCATTTT. It translates to CASSLTVTGGQPQHF. The rearrangement joins TRBV7-8 to TRBJ1-5; 8 positions match TRBD1. This CDR3 contains 15 residues. Germline CDR1 SGHVS, CDR2 FQNEAQ. V was clipped by 2 bases and J by 6 bases; unmatched bases: 6. The full variable domain, with the rest looked up from reference TRBV7-8 and TRBJ1-5, is GAGVSQSPRYKVAKRGQDVALRCDPISGHVSLFWYQQALGQGPEFLTYFQNEAQLDKSGLPSDRFFAERPEGSVSTLKIQRTQQEDSAVYLCASSLTVTGGQPQHFGDGTRLSIL.

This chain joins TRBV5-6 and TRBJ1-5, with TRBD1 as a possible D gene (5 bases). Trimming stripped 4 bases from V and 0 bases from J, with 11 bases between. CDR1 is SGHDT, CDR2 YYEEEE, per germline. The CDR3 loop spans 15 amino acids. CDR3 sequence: CASSPDTSSNQPQHF. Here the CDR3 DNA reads TGTGCCAGCAGCCCGGACACGAGTAGCAATCAGCCCCAGCATTTT.

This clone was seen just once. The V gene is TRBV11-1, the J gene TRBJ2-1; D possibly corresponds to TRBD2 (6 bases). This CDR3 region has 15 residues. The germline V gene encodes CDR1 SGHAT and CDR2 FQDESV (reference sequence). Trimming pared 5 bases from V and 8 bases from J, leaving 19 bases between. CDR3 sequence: CASSPRASASYEQFF. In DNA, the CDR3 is TGTGCCAGCAGCCCAAGGGCTAGCGCCTCGTATGAGCAGTTCTTC.

In nucleotides, the CDR3 is TGTGCCAGCAGAGGACAGGGGGGTCCTGAAGCTTTCTTT. It translates to CASRGQGGPEAFF. This chain connects TRBV9 to TRBJ1-1, with TRBD1 matching over 10 bases. Trimming removed 5 bases from V and 6 bases from J; junction bases left unmatched: 4. Germline lookup yields CDR1 SGDLS and CDR2 YYNGEE. The CDR3 has 13 residues. The entire variable domain, with the rest obtained from reference TRBV9 and TRBJ1-1, is as follows: DSGVTQTPKHLITATGQRVTLRCSPRSGDLSVYWYQQSLDQGLQFLIQYYNGEERAKGNILERFSAQQFPDLHSELNLSSLELGDSALYFCASRGQGGPEAFFGQGTRLTVV.

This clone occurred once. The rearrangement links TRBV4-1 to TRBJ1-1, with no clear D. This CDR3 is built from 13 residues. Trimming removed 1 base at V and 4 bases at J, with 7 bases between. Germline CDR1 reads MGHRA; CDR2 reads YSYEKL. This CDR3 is CASSQVEGTEAFF. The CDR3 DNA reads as TGCGCCAGCAGCCAAGTAGAGGGCACTGAAGCTTTCTTT.

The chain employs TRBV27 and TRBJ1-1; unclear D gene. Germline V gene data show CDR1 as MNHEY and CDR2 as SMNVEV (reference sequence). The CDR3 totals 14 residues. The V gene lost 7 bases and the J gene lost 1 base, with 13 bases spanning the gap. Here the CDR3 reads CASTAAWRNTEAFF. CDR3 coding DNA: TGTGCCAGCACGGCGGCTTGGAGGAACACTGAAGCTTTCTTT.

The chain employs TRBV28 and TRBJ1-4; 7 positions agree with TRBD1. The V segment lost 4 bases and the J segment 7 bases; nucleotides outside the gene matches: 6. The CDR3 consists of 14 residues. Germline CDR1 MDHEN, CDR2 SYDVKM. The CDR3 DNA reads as TGTGCCAGCAGTTATTGGGGACAGTTTGAAAAACTGTTTTTT. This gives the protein CASSYWGQFEKLFF.

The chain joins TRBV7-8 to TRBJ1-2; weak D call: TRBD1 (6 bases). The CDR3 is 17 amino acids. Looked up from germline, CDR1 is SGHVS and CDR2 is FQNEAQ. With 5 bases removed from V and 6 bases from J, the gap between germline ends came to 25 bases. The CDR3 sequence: CASSPSRVRTAGDGYTF. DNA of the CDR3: TGTGCCAGCAGCCCCTCGAGGGTCAGGACGGCAGGGGATGGCTACACCTTC.

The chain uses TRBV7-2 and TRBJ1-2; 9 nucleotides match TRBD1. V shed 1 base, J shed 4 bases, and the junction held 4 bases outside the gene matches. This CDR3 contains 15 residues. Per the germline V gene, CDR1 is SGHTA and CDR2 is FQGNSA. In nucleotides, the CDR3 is TGTGCCAGCAGCTTAGTACAGGGGGCGGGCTATGGCTACACCTTC. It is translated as CASSLVQGAGYGYTF.

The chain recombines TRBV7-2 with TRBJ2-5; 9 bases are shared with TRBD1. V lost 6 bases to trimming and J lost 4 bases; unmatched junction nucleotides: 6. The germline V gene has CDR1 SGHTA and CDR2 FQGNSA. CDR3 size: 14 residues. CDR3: CASRRQGGGETQYF. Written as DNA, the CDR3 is TGTGCCAGCAGGAGACAGGGGGGAGGAGAGACCCAGTACTTC. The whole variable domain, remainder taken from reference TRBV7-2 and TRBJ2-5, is GAGVSQSPSNKVTEKGKDVELRCDPISGHTALYWYRQSLGQGLEFLIYFQGNSAPDKSGLPSDRFSAERTGGSVSTLTIQRTQQEDSAVYLCASRRQGGGETQYFGPGTRLLVL.

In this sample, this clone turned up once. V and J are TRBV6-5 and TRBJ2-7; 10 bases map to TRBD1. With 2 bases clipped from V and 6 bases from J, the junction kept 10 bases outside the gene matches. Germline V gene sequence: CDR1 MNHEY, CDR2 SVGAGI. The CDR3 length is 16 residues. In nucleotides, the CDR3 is TGTGCCAGCAGTTACCTTACCTGGACAGGGGGAGTCGAGCAGTACTTC. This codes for CASSYLTWTGGVEQYF.

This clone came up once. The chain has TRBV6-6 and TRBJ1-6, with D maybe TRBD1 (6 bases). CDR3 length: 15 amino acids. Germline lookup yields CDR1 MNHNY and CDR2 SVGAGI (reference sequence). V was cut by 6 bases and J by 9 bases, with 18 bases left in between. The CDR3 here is CASSLLGGEGSPLHF. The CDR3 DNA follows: TGTGCCAGCAGCCTCTTAGGGGGTGAGGGTTCACCCCTCCACTTT.

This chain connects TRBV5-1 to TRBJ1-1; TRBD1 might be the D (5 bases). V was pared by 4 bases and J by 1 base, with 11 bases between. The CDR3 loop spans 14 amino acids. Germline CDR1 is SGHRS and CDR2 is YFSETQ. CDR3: CASSGSGGNTEAFF. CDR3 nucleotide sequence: TGCGCCAGCAGCGGATCCGGGGGGAACACTGAAGCTTTCTTT.